The clone carrying this T cell receptor beta chain was found a few times. Its target is not known. Germline V gene data show CDR1 as SGHRS and CDR2 as YFSETQ. V lost 4 bases and J lost 4, with 11 bases in between. The CDR3 spans 13 residues. A quantitative 5'-RACE method, one with molecular barcodes, was used to make TCR beta libraries. TCRdb processed the 5' RACE reads anew with MiXCR; each CDR3 protein has one entry. The table has fewer than 750,000 distinct CDR3 sequences, 15% to 20% seen once. The source of the sample is a study of CD8 T cells in ankylosing spondylitis. Notes on the study in general: Prior work had noted some motif variants in reactive arthritis blood and synovial fluid. Made up of roughly 8 highly homologous variants, a TCR beta motif appeared characteristic of ankylosing spondylitis blood.

The source of this sequence is a male donor with ankylosing spondylitis. Sequencing was done on a sample of blood, either unsorted or a sorted T cell fraction (not recorded which). The chain is built from TRBV5-1 and TRBJ1-1; a possible D gene is TRBD1 (5 bases). CDR3 loop: CASSPRDGTEAFF. The CDR3 DNA follows: TGCGCCAGCAGCCCCAGGGATGGCACTGAAGCTTTCTTT. The full variable domain, completed using reference TRBV5-1 and TRBJ1-1, is KAGVTQTPRYLIKTRGQQVTLSCSPISGHRSVSWYQQTPGQGLQFLFEYFSETQRNKGNFPGRFSGRQFSNSRSEMNVSTLELGDSALYLCASSPRDGTEAFFGQGTRLTVV.